The 17 T cell receptor beta chains given below trace back to one sample, sequenced in a study of T-cell memory formation after mild COVID-19. TCRdb itself ran the 5' RACE reads through MiXCR, one entry per CDR3 protein. This table holds around 250,000 distinct CDR3 sequences, around 15% found once. Sequenced material: PBMCs or a T cell subset sorted from them (not recorded which). The source is a young man who had mild COVID-19 (a few samples of this study predate the infection). Cell type and time point are not known.

This clonotype was detected only a few times. The chain joins TRBV4-1 to TRBJ2-2, with 9 bases aligning to TRBD1. Losses at the gene ends were 6 bases for V and 2 bases for J; bases not matched to a gene: 4. CDR3 length: 15 residues. The germline gives CDR1 MGHRA, CDR2 YSYEKL. CDR3 sequence reads: CASRNRGPNTGELFF. In nucleotides, the CDR3 is TGCGCCAGCAGAAACAGGGGGCCCAACACCGGGGAGCTGTTTTTT.

This clonotype was detected a few times. The chain recombines TRBV4-2 with TRBJ1-6, with D unresolved. This CDR3 is 17 amino acids long. Trimming took off 0 bases at V and 7 bases at J, with 16 bases between the two ends. Germline-derived CDR1 and CDR2 are LGHNA and YNFKEQ. CDR3 protein: CASSQDPSRAGNSPLHF. The CDR3 DNA follows: TGTGCCAGCAGCCAAGATCCCTCCCGTGCGGGGAATTCACCCCTCCACTTT.

This clonotype was seen more than once but under ten times. The rearrangement links TRBV4-1 to TRBJ2-1; 13 bases are shared with TRBD2. V shed 3 bases and J 9 bases; nucleotides not matched to a gene: 8. There are 16 residues in the CDR3. CDR1 and CDR2 (germline): MGHRA, YSYEKL. The CDR3 spells CASSQAWTSGGGEQFF. For the CDR3, the DNA is TGCGCCAGCAGCCAGGCGTGGACTAGCGGGGGAGGTGAGCAGTTCTTC.

The chain links TRBV4-3 to TRBJ2-1; 7 nucleotides match TRBD1. V was clipped by 4 bases and J by 6 bases; unmatched bases: 9. The CDR3 consists of 15 residues. CDR1 is LGHNA, CDR2 YSLEER, per germline. CDR3 bases: TGCGCCAGCAGCCCTACTAAGGGGGCGTCCAATGAGCAGTTCTTC. Its protein product is CASSPTKGASNEQFF.

This clonotype counts as medium-sized. The chain joins TRBV7-8 to TRBJ2-3; 10 nucleotides align to TRBD2. CDR3 length: 15 amino acids. The ends lost 2 bases at V and 5 bases at J; junction bases unmatched: 4. In germline, CDR1 is SGHVS, CDR2 FQNEAQ. The CDR3 sequence: CASSLQRGGRDTQYF. The DNA for the CDR3 is TGTGCCAGCAGCTTACAGCGGGGGGGCCGAGATACGCAGTATTTT.

About this clonotype itself: The CDR3 carries no conserved terminal phenylalanine or tryptophan, so it likely arises from a read error. The DNA is left out, because the CDR3 cannot be placed on it with certainty; the CDR3 is given as TCRdb lists it. The J gene is TRBJ2-1, the V gene TRBV5-1; the table gives TRBD1 as D, unverified against the DNA. The germline gives CDR1 SGHRS, CDR2 YFSETQ. The CDR3 sequence runs 12 residues, both termini included. CDR3 loop: CASSPRGGAGDL.

The genes are TRBV21-1 and TRBJ1-1; the D call of TRBD1 is as the table states it, not checked on the DNA. TRBV21-1 is a known pseudogene. The CDR3 has 16 amino acids. The CDR3 DNA is TGTGCCAGCAGCCAACGGGGGTACAGACTGAACACTGAAGCTTTCTTT. Protein sequence: CASSQRGYRLNTEAFF.

V and J are TRBV4-3 and TRBJ1-5; D remains unclear. Trimming shortened V by 2 bases and J by 1 base, and 9 bases separated the two germline ends. This CDR3 is 15 amino acids long. Germline loops: CDR1 LGHNA, CDR2 YSLEER. CDR3 bases: TGCGCCAGCAGCCAAAGGTGGTTGAGCAATCAGCCCCAGCATTTT. Translated: CASSQRWLSNQPQHF.

This clonotype was observed a handful of times. The rearrangement links TRBV6-2 or TRBV6-3 to TRBJ2-3, with 9 bases aligning to TRBD1. The V gene's germline CDR1 is MNHEY and CDR2 SVGEGT. The CDR3 has 15 amino acids. Trimming removed 7 bases from V and 5 bases from J; junction bases left unmatched: 10. The CDR3 nucleotides are TGTGCCAGCACCCCTTGGACAGGGGCGGTAGATACGCAGTATTTT. Residues: CASTPWTGAVDTQYF.

This clonotype was counted only a few times. The CDR3 DNA sequence: TGTGCCAGCAGTTTGAGGGGACACAGCAATCAGCCCCAGCATTTT. Its translation is CASSLRGHSNQPQHF. The chain combines TRBV12-3 or TRBV12-4 with TRBJ1-5; maybe TRBD1 (6 bases). Trimming removed 3 bases at V and 1 base at J, with 10 bases between. This CDR3 region has 15 residues.

This chain joins TRBV7-6 and TRBJ2-2, with 9 bases matching TRBD1. V trimming: 5 bases; J trimming: 4 bases; junction bases outside the gene matches: 11. The CDR3 loop spans 17 amino acids. Germline lookup yields CDR1 SGHVS and CDR2 FNYEAQ. The CDR3 spells CASSPRSGTGPTGELFF. The CDR3 nucleotides are TGTGCCAGCAGCCCACGATCCGGGACAGGGCCCACCGGGGAGCTGTTTTTT.

This sequence joins TRBV27 and TRBJ2-3; weak D call: TRBD2 (5 bases). The CDR3 has 14 amino acids. The germline V and J ends were trimmed by 6 bases and 6 bases, with 16 bases remaining between them. Germline CDR1 and CDR2: MNHEY and SMNVEV (reference sequence). The CDR3 DNA follows: TGTGCCAGCAGCCCTAGCATTGGTTCGGATACGCAGTATTTT. Residues: CASSPSIGSDTQYF.

This clonotype has just a few counts. The chain joins TRBV6-2 or TRBV6-3 to TRBJ1-2; D gene ambiguous. This CDR3 spans 12 amino acids. The V end was cut by 6 bases, the J end by 8 bases, with 13 bases between. Germline V gene lookup returns CDR1 MNHEY and CDR2 SVGEGT. CDR3 DNA sequence: TGTGCCAGCAGCCTGGGTCGAAACGGCTACACCTTC. It encodes CASSLGRNGYTF.

The sample holds a few counts of this clonotype. The V call is TRBV19, the J call TRBJ2-3, with unresolved D. Germline V CDR1 and CDR2: LNHDA, SQIVND (reference sequence). V was clipped by 6 bases and J by 3 bases, with 10 bases between them. CDR3 length equals 13 residues. In DNA, the CDR3 is TGTGCCAGTAGCCGAAGTCAAACAGATACGCAGTATTTT. Translated, it gives CASSRSQTDTQYF.

V usage is TRBV20-1 and J usage is TRBJ1-5; D possibly corresponds to TRBD1 (5 bases). Trimming shortened V by 3 bases and J by 7 bases, and 16 bases separated the two germline ends. From germline, CDR1 is DFQATT and CDR2 SNEGSKA (reference sequence). The length of the CDR3 is 14 residues. This CDR3 reads CSARKQDLWQPQHF. As DNA, the CDR3 is TGCAGTGCTAGGAAACAGGATTTGTGGCAGCCCCAGCATTTT.

This clonotype has more than one count but fewer than ten. The rearrangement uses TRBV9 and TRBJ2-2, with D uncertain. Trimming stripped 0 bases from V and 3 bases from J, with 12 bases between. In germline, CDR1 is SGDLS, CDR2 YYNGEE. CDR3 length equals 16 residues. CDR3 DNA: TGTGCCAGCAGCGTAGAAAGGGAATTCTACACCGGGGAGCTGTTTTTT. Translated: CASSVEREFYTGELFF. The full variable domain, rest sourced from reference TRBV9 and TRBJ2-2, is DSGVTQTPKHLITATGQRVTLRCSPRSGDLSVYWYQQSLDQGLQFLIQYYNGEERAKGNILERFSAQQFPDLHSELNLSSLELGDSALYFCASSVEREFYTGELFFGEGSRLTVL.

The chain recombines TRBV5-1 with TRBJ2-2; 7 bases are shared with TRBD1. V was pared by 4 bases and J by 0 bases, with 6 bases of the junction left unmatched. Germline CDR1 SGHRS, CDR2 YFSETQ. CDR3 size: 16 residues. As DNA, the CDR3 is TGCGCCAGCAGCGGAGAAACAGGGGCGAACACCGGGGAGCTGTTTTTT. Encoded protein: CASSGETGANTGELFF.